Shown below are 23 T cell receptor beta chains from a single sample sequenced in a study of blood T cell repertoires in COVID-19. This table comes from immunoSEQ multiplex PCR, and its TCRdb copy is limited to in-frame clones, with some not included. The table lists approximately 230,000 clones, under 90% of them singletons. The source material was PBMCs or T cells enriched from blood (not recorded which). All receptors come from a man aged 40-55 years who had recovered from COVID-19.

The chain employs TRBV28 and TRBJ1-2, with TRBD1 identical over 9 bases. CDR1 and CDR2 from the germline V gene are MDHEN and SYDVKM. The J segment lost 3 bases and the V segment lost 2 bases, leaving 7 bases of the junction unmatched. The CDR3 covers 16 residues. The CDR3 sequence: CASSLGGRTGDYGYTF. As DNA, the CDR3 is TGTGCCAGCAGTTTAGGGGGGCGGACAGGGGACTATGGCTACACCTTC.

The J gene is TRBJ1-6, the V gene TRBV4-1, with TRBD1 identical over 8 bases. V was pared by 1 base and J by 10 bases, with 9 bases of the junction left unmatched. CDR3 size: 16 residues. Germline CDR1 MGHRA, CDR2 YSYEKL. CDR3 DNA sequence: TGCGCCAGCAGCCAAGGTTTCGGACAGGGCGGATCACCCCTCCACTTT. Translation: CASSQGFGQGGSPLHF.

In its sample, this clone was seen once. The rearrangement links TRBV6-2 or TRBV6-3 to TRBJ2-3; TRBD1 might be the D (5 bases). CDR1 is MNHEY and CDR2 is SVGEGT in the germline V gene. With 1 base removed from V and 5 bases from J, the gap between germline ends came to 7 bases. This CDR3 contains 13 residues. The chain's CDR3 is CASSYFTGDTQYF. The CDR3 DNA follows: TGTGCCAGCAGTTACTTCACAGGAGATACGCAGTATTTT.

The chain recombines TRBV19 with TRBJ1-1; 10 positions agree with TRBD1. The CDR3 extends over 15 amino acids. The trim removed 7 bases at V and 8 bases at J, leaving 13 bases unmatched. CDR1 and CDR2 from the germline V gene are LNHDA and SQIVND (reference sequence). The CDR3 reads CASKRDRGSTWEAFF. The CDR3 coding sequence is TGTGCCAGTAAAAGGGACAGGGGTAGTACTTGGGAAGCTTTCTTT. Complete variable domain (other parts from reference TRBV19 and TRBJ1-1): DGGITQSPKYLFRKEGQNVTLSCEQNLNHDAMYWYRQDPGQGLRLIYYSQIVNDFQKGDIAEGYSVSREKKESFPLTVTSAQKNPTAFYLCASKRDRGSTWEAFFGQGTRLTVV.

The chain carries TRBV4-1 and TRBJ2-3, with D uncertain. This CDR3 has 13 residues. V was pared by 3 bases and J by 6 bases, with 10 bases between. The germline V gene encodes CDR1 MGHRA and CDR2 YSYEKL. The DNA of the CDR3 is TGCGCCAGCAGCCACCCAAACTTTGATACGCAGTATTTT. It codes for CASSHPNFDTQYF.

The table lists this clone with a count of one. The V and J genes are TRBV7-3 and TRBJ2-3; the D is unclear. The CDR3 has 12 residues. Germline CDR1 is SGHTA and CDR2 is FQGTGA. V lost 5 bases and J lost 4, with 7 bases in between. CDR3 bases: TGTGCCAGCAGCGGAGAACCAGATACGCAGTATTTT. This encodes CASSGEPDTQYF. Together with reference TRBV7-3 and TRBJ2-3, the CDR3 gives the full variable domain: GAGVSQTPSNKVTEKGKYVELRCDPISGHTALYWYRQSLGQGPEFLIYFQGTGAADDSGLPNDRFFAVRPEGSVSTLKIQRTERGDSAVYLCASSGEPDTQYFGPGTRLTVL.

The rearrangement links TRBV15 to TRBJ2-7; TRBD1 agrees at 11 bases. This CDR3 has 15 residues. CDR1 is LNHNV, CDR2 YYDKDF, per germline (reference sequence). The V segment lost 5 bases and the J segment 5 bases; nucleotides outside the gene matches: 8. The CDR3 DNA sequence: TGTGCCACCAGCGCAGACCGGACAGGGGGCGACGAGCAGTACTTC. Encoded protein: CATSADRTGGDEQYF.

The rearrangement joins TRBV7-3 to TRBJ2-2; no firm D call. The CDR3 consists of 14 residues. V gave up 0 bases and J gave up 7 bases, with 9 bases separating them. Per the germline V gene, CDR1 is SGHTA and CDR2 is FQGTGA. CDR3 bases: TGTGCCAGCAGCTTAACCGGGTCGGTCGGGGAGCTGTTTTTT. It codes for CASSLTGSVGELFF.

This rearrangement joins TRBV27 to TRBJ1-1, with D possibly TRBD1 on 5 matching bases. Germline CDR1 is MNHEY and CDR2 is SMNVEV (reference sequence). Trimming took off 2 bases at V and 1 base at J, with 11 bases between the two ends. The CDR3 has 15 amino acids. The CDR3 bases are TGTGCCAGCAGTTTAATTGGCCAGGGGAACACTGAAGCTTTCTTT. Protein: CASSLIGQGNTEAFF.

The CDR3, as DNA: TGTGCCAGCAAAACTCAACCGGGACAGGGGTATTCCGAGCAGTACTTC. Amino acid sequence: CASKTQPGQGYSEQYF. The chain recombines TRBV5-5 with TRBJ2-7; 10 bases agree with TRBD1. The ends lost 6 bases at V and 6 bases at J; junction bases unmatched: 15. This CDR3 has 16 amino acids. Germline-derived CDR1 and CDR2 are SGHKS and YYEKEE (reference sequence).

This clone was detected once. The chain combines TRBV5-5 with TRBJ2-7; perhaps TRBD1 as D (5 bases). V was pared by 3 bases and J by 0 bases, with 10 bases between. The germline V gene encodes CDR1 SGHKS and CDR2 YYEKEE (reference sequence). The CDR3 is 14 amino acids. CDR3 region: CASSSQVSSYEQYF. DNA for the CDR3: TGTGCCAGCAGCTCACAGGTCAGCTCCTACGAGCAGTACTTC.

The rearrangement uses TRBV4-3 and TRBJ1-5; 8 bases are shared with TRBD1. Germline lookup yields CDR1 LGHNA and CDR2 YSLEER. Trimming cost V 1 base and J 3 bases; bases outside gene matches: 11. The CDR3 spans 18 residues. CDR3 sequence reads: CASSQATMDRANNQPQHF. The CDR3 DNA follows: TGCGCCAGCAGCCAAGCGACAATGGACAGGGCAAACAATCAGCCCCAGCATTTT.

This clone was seen more than once but under ten times. The chain combines TRBV5-1 with TRBJ1-1, with D tentatively TRBD1 (6 bases). CDR3 length equals 14 residues. V gave up 0 bases and J gave up 3 bases, with 9 bases separating them. Germline values: CDR1 SGHRS, CDR2 YFSETQ. The CDR3 sequence: CASSLGQAHTEAFF. CDR3 in DNA: TGCGCCAGCAGCTTGGGACAGGCACACACTGAAGCTTTCTTT.

The chain combines TRBV5-1 with TRBJ2-1; TRBD2 matches 7 bases. The CDR3 is 15 residues long. Germline V gene lookup returns CDR1 SGHRS and CDR2 YFSETQ. The J segment lost 7 bases and the V segment lost 4 bases, leaving 11 bases of the junction unmatched. CDR3 amino acids: CASSVGTDGGNEQFF. DNA for the CDR3: TGCGCCAGCAGCGTAGGGACCGACGGGGGGAATGAGCAGTTCTTC.

This sequence joins TRBV18 and TRBJ2-1, with D maybe TRBD2 (5 bases). Trimming pared 4 bases from V and 5 bases from J, leaving 12 bases between. Germline V gives CDR1 KGHSH, CDR2 LQKENI. CDR3 length: 14 amino acids. The CDR3 loop reads CASSLSGQDNEQFF. The CDR3 DNA is TGTGCCAGCTCACTAAGCGGCCAAGACAATGAGCAGTTCTTC. The complete variable domain, with remaining parts taken from reference TRBV18 and TRBJ2-1, reads NAGVMQNPRHLVRRRGQEARLRCSPMKGHSHVYWYRQLPEEGLKFMVYLQKENIIDESGMPKERFSAEFPKEGPSILRIQQVVRGDSAAYFCASSLSGQDNEQFFGPGTRLTVL.

The chain links TRBV15 to TRBJ2-7; no reliable D call. The length of the CDR3 is 17 residues. Looked up from germline, CDR1 is LNHNV and CDR2 is YYDKDF (reference sequence). Between the trimmed V and J ends, which lost 4 bases and 0 bases, there was a span of 19 bases. CDR3 loop: CATSTDSGFLNSYEQYF. The CDR3 region has the DNA TGTGCCACCAGCACAGACTCAGGATTCTTGAACTCCTACGAGCAGTACTTC.

This CDR3 is CASSEARGAGGTETQYF. CDR3 nucleotides: TGTGCCAGCAGTGAAGCTAGAGGCGCGGGAGGTACAGAGACCCAGTACTTC. The chain joins TRBV2 to TRBJ2-5; 8 positions match TRBD2. Germline CDR1 SNHLY, CDR2 FYNNEI. This CDR3 spans 17 amino acids. V lost 0 bases and J lost 4; bases outside the gene matches: 10.

Notes on this clone: Other DNA sequences from this sample encode an identical CDR3 as well. The chain carries TRBV5-1 and TRBJ2-1; no clear D. The V gene's germline CDR1 is SGHRS and CDR2 YFSETQ. The V end lost 0 bases, the J end lost 1 base, and 8 bases lay between the germline ends. The CDR3 length is 15 residues. The CDR3 DNA reads as TGCGCCAGCAGCTTGGAGGCGGCATCCTACAATGAGCAGTTCTTC. The encoded protein is CASSLEAASYNEQFF.

The chain carries TRBV3-1 (or the pseudogene TRBV3-2) and TRBJ2-7, with 7 bases that match TRBD1. J gave up 0 bases and V 3 bases, and 2 bases lay outside the gene matches. The CDR3 extends over 14 amino acids. CDR1 LGHDT and CDR2 YNNKEL come from the germline V gene (reference sequence). The CDR3 here is CASSQGDSSYEQYF. For the CDR3, the DNA is TGTGCCAGCAGCCAGGGGGACAGCTCCTACGAGCAGTACTTC.

The rearrangement uses TRBV29-1 and TRBJ1-2; D is undetermined. This CDR3 has 15 amino acids. V gave up 7 bases and J gave up 3 bases, with 21 bases separating them. Looked up from germline, CDR1 is SQVTM and CDR2 is ANQGSEA. CDR3 nucleotide sequence: TGCAGCGCCGAACAGTGGGTGCCGGGAGACTATGGCTACACCTTC. Its translation is CSAEQWVPGDYGYTF.

V and J are TRBV19 and TRBJ1-5, with D possibly TRBD1 on 6 matching bases. The CDR3 length is 16 residues. V was shortened by 0 bases and J by 5 bases, with 14 bases between the two germline ends. Germline V gene lookup returns CDR1 LNHDA and CDR2 SQIVND (reference sequence). The CDR3 DNA reads TGTGCCAGTAGTATAGATTCCGGGACAAGTTATCAGCCCCAGCATTTT. This translates into CASSIDSGTSYQPQHF.

This clone showed up just once. The chain employs TRBV7-8 and TRBJ1-2; D possibly corresponds to TRBD1 (6 bases). The CDR3 loop spans 15 amino acids. The germline CDR1 and CDR2 sequences are SGHVS and FQNEAQ. Trimming took 3 bases from V and 3 from J, leaving 14 bases between them. CDR3 DNA: TGTGCCAGCAGCTTTTCCATCCAGGGGCACTATGGCTACACCTTC. This gives the protein CASSFSIQGHYGYTF.

This rearrangement joins TRBV5-6 to TRBJ1-3, with a possible D match to TRBD1 (5 bases). The V end was cut by 0 bases, the J end by 1 base, with 11 bases between. The CDR3 runs to 16 residues. The germline V gene has CDR1 SGHDT and CDR2 YYEEEE. The CDR3 reads CASSLGPAGSGNTIYF. As DNA, the CDR3 is TGTGCCAGCAGCTTGGGGCCGGCAGGGTCTGGAAACACCATATATTTT.